This entry features one T cell receptor (beta chain) sequence. The sample is drawn from a study of blood T cell repertoires in COVID-19. The CDR3 covers 15 residues. Germline CDR1 SGDLS, CDR2 YYNGEE. V dropped 0 bases and J dropped 1 base, with 10 bases sitting between them. Original methodology: Nucleated cell counts were estimated from reference gene primer amplification. Some clones are missing from TCRdb's copy, which holds only in-frame ones; the method was immunoSEQ multiplex PCR. For V, J and clone size, that table is used; D and trimming come from the DNA. The table has about 400,000 clones, roughly 90% seen once. Participants were aged about 18 to 89 years, lived in 20 to 30 US areas, and enrolled virtually. Participants were placed into cohorts based on the clinical history they reported. Resolution of symptoms, clearance, or two negative PCRs was present in recovered Cohort 3 donors.

The TCR sequence derives from a woman aged 25 to 39 who had recovered from COVID-19. The gene calls are TRBV9 and TRBJ1-1, with D perhaps TRBD1 (6 bases). The sequenced sample consisted of PBMCs or T cells enriched from blood (not recorded which). The CDR3 DNA reads as TGTGCCAGCAGCGTAGACCCACAGGGGAACACTGAAGCTTTCTTT. It specifies CASSVDPQGNTEAFF.